The 16 T cell receptor beta chains presented below share a single source sample, sequenced in a study of shared clonotypes between healthy human individuals. This table comes from immunoSEQ multiplex PCR, and its TCRdb copy is limited to in-frame clones, with some not included. Of roughly 100,000 clones detected, 67% appear once; the ten largest clones hold over 20%. Sequencing was done on a sample of memory CD8+ T cells sorted from blood. The subset is: CD45RO+ cells pooled with CCR7-negative TemRA cells. These receptors all stem from a woman younger than 45 in good health.

This clone was seen many times. The chain is built from TRBV27 and TRBJ2-1; 8 bases are a match to TRBD2. V lost 6 bases, J lost 12 bases, and 4 bases stayed unmatched. CDR1 is MNHEY and CDR2 is SMNVEV in the germline V gene (reference sequence). The CDR3 totals 11 residues. Written as DNA, the CDR3 is TGTGCCAGCAGAAAACTAGCGGTGCAGTTCTTC. Amino acid sequence: CASRKLAVQFF.

This clone turned up a few times. This chain connects TRBV30 to TRBJ2-1, with 11 bases lining up with TRBD2. Trimming cost V 0 bases and J 9 bases; bases outside gene matches: 7. The length of the CDR3 is 15 residues. Germline lookup yields CDR1 GTSNPN and CDR2 SVGIG (reference sequence). CDR3 sequence reads: CAWSVILAGVSEQFF. The CDR3 bases are TGTGCCTGGAGTGTAATACTAGCGGGAGTCTCTGAGCAGTTCTTC.

This chain uses TRBV29-1 with TRBJ1-2; the match to TRBD1 covers 10 bases. Germline V gene data show CDR1 as SQVTM and CDR2 as ANQGSEA. V dropped 6 bases and J dropped 4; count of bases not matched to a gene: 8. The CDR3 consists of 14 residues. CDR3 in amino acids: CSVPGTGDFYGYTF. The CDR3 DNA is TGCAGCGTGCCCGGGACAGGGGATTTCTATGGCTACACCTTC.

The chain recombines TRBV29-1 with TRBJ2-7, with 9 nucleotides matching TRBD1. The CDR3 spans 15 residues. Per the germline V gene, CDR1 is SQVTM and CDR2 is ANQGSEA. J lost 5 bases, V lost 6 bases, and 14 bases had no gene match. CDR3: CSVRHTGTGKHEQYF. The CDR3 DNA reads as TGCAGCGTCCGTCATACCGGGACAGGGAAACACGAGCAGTACTTC.

The chain links TRBV7-8 to TRBJ2-2; 10 positions match TRBD2. Germline CDR1 SGHVS, CDR2 FQNEAQ. This CDR3 is built from 19 residues. V was pared by 3 bases and J by 5 bases, with 15 bases of the junction left unmatched. The CDR3 sequence: CASSLGGLAVLWRTGELFF. CDR3 DNA: TGTGCCAGCAGCTTGGGAGGACTAGCGGTCCTATGGAGAACCGGGGAGCTGTTTTTT. The whole variable domain, filled in from reference TRBV7-8 and TRBJ2-2, reads GAGVSQSPRYKVAKRGQDVALRCDPISGHVSLFWYQQALGQGPEFLTYFQNEAQLDKSGLPSDRFFAERPEGSVSTLKIQRTQQEDSAVYLCASSLGGLAVLWRTGELFFGEGSRLTVL.

V usage is TRBV7-9 and J usage is TRBJ1-1, with D possibly TRBD1 on 5 matching bases. The germline V and J ends were trimmed by 5 bases and 1 base, with 14 bases remaining between them. The CDR3 spans 15 residues. CDR1 is SEHNR, CDR2 FQNEAQ, per germline (reference sequence). The CDR3 loop is CASSAQVRENTEAFF. CDR3 DNA: TGTGCCAGCAGCGCACAGGTAAGGGAGAACACTGAAGCTTTCTTT.

The genes are TRBV28 and TRBJ1-3; 10 bases map to TRBD1. The CDR3 has 16 amino acids. The junction had 5 bases not matched to a gene; V was cut back by 6 bases and J by 0 bases. Germline CDR1 is MDHEN and CDR2 is SYDVKM. CDR3 sequence: CASSGDRGLSGNTIYF. The DNA of the CDR3 is TGTGCCAGCAGCGGGGACAGGGGTCTCTCTGGAAACACCATATATTTT.

This clone was detected only a few times. V usage is TRBV10-2 and J usage is TRBJ2-7; D gene ambiguous. CDR3 length equals 11 residues. The germline V gene encodes CDR1 WSHSY and CDR2 SAAADI. Deletions cut 2 bases from V and 9 bases from J, with 8 bases between. DNA of the CDR3: TGCGCCAGCAGTGAGAGGGTCTGGCAGTACTTC. Amino acid sequence: CASSERVWQYF.

This rearrangement joins TRBV5-4 to TRBJ2-3; TRBD2 agrees at 7 bases. V shed 5 bases and J 4 bases; nucleotides not matched to a gene: 7. Per the germline V gene, CDR1 is SGHNT and CDR2 is YYREEE (reference sequence). The CDR3 extends over 14 amino acids. The CDR3, as DNA: TGTGCCAGCAGACTTCGGGGGGAGGCAGATACGCAGTATTTT. This codes for CASRLRGEADTQYF.

The chain has TRBV7-9 and TRBJ2-4, with unresolved D. CDR1 is SEHNR, CDR2 FQNEAQ, per germline (reference sequence). Trimming removed 1 base at V and 0 bases at J, with 10 bases between. The CDR3 length is 16 residues. The CDR3 reads CASSLGSQQAKNIQYF. CDR3 bases: TGTGCCAGCAGCTTAGGCTCGCAGCAAGCCAAAAACATTCAGTACTTC.

The rearrangement links TRBV2 to TRBJ1-4, with D maybe TRBD1 (6 bases). V gave up 4 bases and J gave up 7 bases, with 16 bases separating them. This CDR3 is 15 amino acids long. Germline-derived CDR1 and CDR2 are SNHLY and FYNNEI. CDR3 nucleotide sequence: TGTGCCAGCAGTGGTCCAGCCACAGGGTCTGAAAAACTGTTTTTT. It translates to CASSGPATGSEKLFF.

The chain combines TRBV7-6 with TRBJ2-5; D remains unclear. The DNA end is more similar to TRBJ2-7, so the J call may be wrong. The length of the CDR3 is 12 residues. The V gene's germline CDR1 is SGHVS and CDR2 FNYEAQ. CDR3 nucleotide sequence: TGTGCCAGCAGCTTAACTTCCTACGAGCAGTACTTC. This encodes CASSLTSYEQYF.

CDR3 residues: CASSELRFGYEQYF. DNA for the CDR3: TGTGCCAGCAGTGAACTGCGGTTCGGGTACGAGCAGTACTTC. The chain recombines TRBV2 with TRBJ2-7; D is undetermined. The germline V gene encodes CDR1 SNHLY and CDR2 FYNNEI. V lost 2 bases and J 4 bases, leaving 12 bases between the germline ends. The CDR3 has 14 amino acids.

This clone has only one observation. The CDR3 bases are TGTGCCAGCAGTTTAGAGGGAAATGAAGCTTTCTTT. As protein: CASSLEGNEAFF. V usage is TRBV28 and J usage is TRBJ1-1; D is uncertain. V was shortened by 2 bases and J by 7 bases, with 8 bases between the two germline ends. Germline V gene sequence: CDR1 MDHEN, CDR2 SYDVKM. The length of the CDR3 is 12 residues.

The V call is TRBV11-2, the J call TRBJ2-5; no clear D. The end of the DNA aligns better with TRBJ2-7, so the J call may be wrong. CDR3 length: 14 amino acids. CDR1 and CDR2 (germline): SGHAT, FQNNGV. DNA for the CDR3: TGTGCCAGCAGCTTAGCAAGAAGCTCCTACGAGCAGTACTTC. This encodes CASSLARSSYEQYF.

This chain links TRBV10-3 with TRBJ2-3; maybe TRBD1 (6 bases). Deletions cut 5 bases from V and 5 bases from J, with 11 bases between. The germline CDR1 and CDR2 sequences are ENHRY and SYGVKD. CDR3 length equals 13 residues. The CDR3 sequence is CAISFNREDTQYF. The CDR3 region has the DNA TGTGCCATCAGTTTCAACAGGGAAGATACGCAGTATTTT.